The clone carrying this TCR beta chain was counted only a few times. V shed 0 bases and J shed 0 bases, with 7 bases lying between them. The CDR3 spans 15 residues. Germline CDR1 SGHDT, CDR2 YYEEEE. This sample was taken from a study of blood T cells in healthy people across ages. A second 7 to 11 cycle PCR used barcoded and J-beta primers. TCRdb itself ran the 5' RACE reads through MiXCR, one entry per CDR3 protein. The sample has 700,000 to 900,000 distinct CDR3 sequences, 40% to 65% seen once. Sequencing input: blood. The chain joins TRBV5-6 to TRBJ2-1, with no clear D. The sequence was obtained from a man aged 80 or over in good health. CDR3 residues: CASSLGPFSYNEQFF. The DNA of the CDR3 is TGTGCCAGCAGCTTGGGTCCGTTCTCCTACAATGAGCAGTTCTTC.